This TCR beta chain was recorded in a study of precursors of human CD4 cytotoxic T cells listed by TCRdb under 2018. At the level of the whole study: In total, CD4+ memory subsets from over 11 donors went into the bulk TCR-seq analysis. TCR-seq analysis of over eleven donors yielded TCRalpha and TCRbeta chain sequences (table S7). Results the study describes overall, beyond this receptor: Only about 95% of the 14 donors were included in some of the bulk TCR-seq comparisons, which suggests that not every subset was available for every donor. Compared with the TCM and TEM subsets, the IL-7Rhigh and IL-7R- TEMRA subsets had more restricted TCR repertoires, marked by lower diversity and more expanded clonotypes. The authors noted that a human observational design cannot definitively establish the direction of differentiation between precursor and effector cells. Expanded effector clonotypes accounted for a larger share of IL-7Rhigh TEMRA clonotypes than of TEM or TCM clonotypes.

V is shortened by 6 bases, J by 9 bases, and the region joining them spans 21 bases. From cysteine to phenylalanine, the CDR3 is 15 amino acids long. Just the 45-base CDR3 DNA is kept, in frame starting at base 1. This clonotype showed up just a few times. The target of this receptor is not known. Within one base of it there is no much larger clone, and no base qualities were kept. To test for a precursor-effector relationship among CD4 cytotoxic T cells, four sorted CD4+ memory subsets (TCM, TEM, IL-7Rhigh TEMRA, IL-7R- TEMRA) underwent bulk UMI-based TCR sequencing. The cells came from peripheral blood mononuclear cells that had been isolated from human blood. TCRdb records Illumina MiSeq as the sequencer. The original pipeline was this. Repertoire diversity was measured with the Shannon-Wiener index computed in VDJtools. A TCRbeta clonotype was considered expanded if its clonotype frequency was 3 or more. The public reads were quality trimmed at Q25 with fastp and then assembled into clones with MiXCR by TCRdb, keeping productive beta chains. Rows with one shared CDR3 protein collapse into an entry with the most common genes and DNA. TCRdb, not the authors, supplied the V and J calls. Here the sample has fewer than 650 distinct CDR3 sequences; 17% occur a single time. The ten largest clones represent roughly 20% of the sample.

This clonotype was sampled from a human donor in good health. Recombination connected TRBV12-3 or TRBV12-4 to TRBJ2-1; no D segment can be confidently identified. Source material: memory CD4+ T cells from blood (PBMCs). The sequence in DNA is TGTGCCAGCAGAACCTCGGGTGGGGTTCCTGCTGAGCAGTTCTTC. This yields the protein CASRTSGGVPAEQFF.